A single TCR beta chain is shown here with its context. Its specificity is unknown. The use of a sample-barcoded 5' primer and a J-beta primer mix characterized a second PCR of roughly 7 to 11 cycles. With 12 random nucleotides, a template-switch adaptor tagged each individual cDNA molecule. One entry per CDR3 protein, called by TCRdb with MiXCR from the 5' RACE reads. The sample lists 1.5 million to 2 million distinct CDR3 sequences, around 35% occurring once. The data stem from a study of blood T cells in healthy people across ages. The V gene's germline CDR1 is KGHSH and CDR2 LQKENI. This CDR3 is built from 13 residues. V shed 3 bases and J shed 9 bases, with 12 bases lying between them. General study results and limits: Naive and antigen-experienced cells could not be conclusively compared, given unsorted PBMCs.

This chain uses TRBV18 with TRBJ2-1; the D gene is possibly TRBD1 (5 bases). Specimen: blood. The sequence came from a woman aged 25 to 45 in good health. The CDR3 spells CASSPTVSGEQFF. Written as DNA, the CDR3 is TGTGCCAGCTCACCGACAGTTTCGGGTGAGCAGTTCTTC. The whole variable domain, filled in from reference TRBV18 and TRBJ2-1, reads NAGVMQNPRHLVRRRGQEARLRCSPMKGHSHVYWYRQLPEEGLKFMVYLQKENIIDESGMPKERFSAEFPKEGPSILRIQQVVRGDSAAYFCASSPTVSGEQFFGPGTRLTVL.